The present TCR beta chain was sequenced within a study of post-analysis software for immune sequencing data. The library was made from cDNA and included unique molecular identifiers. Some 500,000 cDNA molecules were recovered from an input of roughly 0.85 to 10 million T cells. From the PCR reads, TCRdb called clonotypes with MiXCR, one entry per CDR3 protein. The sample records hundreds of thousands of distinct CDR3 sequences, approximately 59% being singletons. Sequenced input: blood. The clonotype comes from a girl aged 2-10 years with multiple sclerosis.

CDR3 DNA sequence: TGCGCCAGCAGCCAAGATACGGCCGGGAGCAATGAGCAGTTCTTC. Protein product: CASSQDTAGSNEQFF. J is TRBJ2-1 and V is TRBV4-3; D might be TRBD2 (6 bases). Trimming shortened V by 0 bases and J by 6 bases, and 12 bases separated the two germline ends. This CDR3 is 15 amino acids long. The germline CDR1 and CDR2 sequences are LGHNA and YSLEER.